This T cell receptor (beta chain) was recorded in a study of control samples from healthy donors and cancer patients. Produced via immunoSEQ multiplex PCR; TCRdb's table is partial and in-frame only. The data contain 70,000 to 100,000 clones, 90% to 95% of them singletons. Deletions cut 1 base from V and 0 bases from J, with 10 bases between. This CDR3 has 16 amino acids. CDR1 is LGHDT, CDR2 YNNKEL, per germline (reference sequence). This sequence joins TRBV3-1 (or the pseudogene TRBV3-2) and TRBJ1-5; D not resolved. This clonotype originated in a man aged 50-60 years in good health. Sequencing was performed on blood. CDR3 sequence (DNA): TGTGCCAGCAGCCAAGGAACAAGTCATAGCAATCAGCCCCAGCATTTT. It encodes CASSQGTSHSNQPQHF.